This T cell receptor beta chain was retrieved from a study of regulatory T cells in long-lasting Graves disease. As for time point: persistent/refractory GD, antithyroid drugs over 5 years with positive TRAb. PBMC-derived RNA was used for the TCR library. This clonotype was found a few times. Assembly of TCR beta libraries relied on iRepertoire HTBI primers together with Arm-PCR of CDR3 regions. As processed by the authors: From all samples, identification returned over 11 TRBJ and about 63 TRBV segments. TCRdb reanalysed the multiplex PCR reads using MiXCR and keeps one entry per CDR3 protein. V and J calls and clone size were set by TCRdb, not the authors. The repertoire consists of 420,000 or so distinct CDR3 sequences, with 23% occurring once and the leading ten covering around 26%. This sequence was found in a female donor with Graves disease. The source was peripheral blood mononuclear cells (PBMCs), collected when the disease was refractory, from a patient treated with antithyroid drugs.

CDR3 in amino acids: CASTFVPDRGRYNSPLHF. The CDR3 nucleotides read TGTGCCAGCACGTTTGTCCCGGACAGGGGCCGCTATAATTCACCCCTCCACTTT. The chain is built from TRBV28 and TRBJ1-6; 9 nucleotides agree with TRBD1. V gave up 7 bases and J gave up 3 bases; unmatched junction bases: 13. The germline gives CDR1 MDHEN, CDR2 SYDVKM. This CDR3 comprises 18 residues.